The 21 T cell receptor beta chains below were found in one sample sequenced in a study of PD-1 blockade in mismatch repair-deficient tumors. The data were produced by immunoSEQ multiplex PCR, yet TCRdb's version contains in-frame clones alone and is incomplete. Of some 48,000 clones in the sample, around 77% were seen once. The specimen comprised PBMCs, sampled before pembrolizumab treatment. The receptor set was obtained from an adult with mismatch repair-deficient cancer.

The rearrangement joins TRBV5-1 to TRBJ1-2, with 9 bases that match TRBD1. The germline CDR1 and CDR2 sequences are SGHRS and YFSETQ. The V segment lost 5 bases and the J segment 5 bases; nucleotides outside the gene matches: 10. The CDR3 is made up of 15 amino acids. The CDR3: CASRDTGGGTYGYTF. The DNA of the CDR3 is TGCGCCAGCAGAGATACAGGGGGCGGAACTTATGGCTACACCTTC.

The chain uses TRBV4-2 and TRBJ2-1, with D unclear. Germline CDR1 is LGHNA and CDR2 is YNFKEQ. The CDR3 has 13 amino acids. The V gene lost 1 base and the J gene lost 6 bases, with 7 bases spanning the gap. CDR3 region: CASSQGPVNEQFF. The CDR3 region has the DNA TGTGCCAGCAGCCAAGGGCCGGTCAATGAGCAGTTCTTC.

The gene calls are TRBV30 and TRBJ1-2; the match to TRBD1 covers 11 bases. The V segment lost 3 bases and the J segment 0 bases; nucleotides outside the gene matches: 3. The germline V gene encodes CDR1 GTSNPN and CDR2 SVGIG (reference sequence). The CDR3 contains 15 residues. The CDR3 bases are TGTGCCTGGAGCCCGGGACAGGGGGCTAACTATGGCTACACCTTC. Residues: CAWSPGQGANYGYTF.

This rearrangement joins TRBV21-1 to TRBJ2-5; the table's D call, TRBD1, has no DNA check behind it. TRBV21-1 is a known pseudogene. The CDR3 is 14 amino acids. The CDR3 sequence is CASSKRGTQETQYF. The CDR3 nucleotides are TGTGCCAGCAGCAAAAGGGGCACACAAGAGACCCAGTACTTC.

The chain combines TRBV4-1 with TRBJ2-4, with 7 nucleotides matching TRBD1. There are 15 residues in the CDR3. The germline CDR1 and CDR2 sequences are MGHRA and YSYEKL. J lost 3 bases, V lost 3 bases, and 5 bases had no gene match. As DNA, the CDR3 is TGCGCCAGCAGCCAGGGGGCAGGGGGCAAAAACATTCAGTACTTC. This translates into CASSQGAGGKNIQYF.

In regard to this clone: The sample holds other DNA sequences that translate to the same CDR3. This chain's CDR3 is CASSIVQGANQPQHF. In DNA, the CDR3 is TGTGCCAGTAGTATAGTCCAGGGGGCTAATCAGCCCCAGCATTTT. This chain joins TRBV19 and TRBJ1-5, with 8 bases that match TRBD1. Germline V gives CDR1 LNHDA, CDR2 SQIVND (reference sequence). V trimming: 1 base; J trimming: 4 bases; junction bases outside the gene matches: 3. The CDR3 has 15 residues.

The chain joins TRBV4-3 to TRBJ2-1; 7 bases are a match to TRBD2. Germline-derived CDR1 and CDR2 are LGHNA and YSLEER. V shed 3 bases, J shed 8 bases, and the junction held 16 bases outside the gene matches. This CDR3 has 17 residues. CDR3 DNA: TGCGCCAGCAGCCAGGAGACGGGAGGTAGAGGAACGGATGAGCAGTTCTTC. It specifies CASSQETGGRGTDEQFF.

By its share, this clone is medium-sized (0.01 to 0.1%). This sample includes further DNA sequences coding for the same CDR3. In DNA, the CDR3 is TGTGCCAGTAGTTTAAGGATTAGGGAGACCCAGTACTTC. This sequence encodes CASSLRIRETQYF. This chain links TRBV19 with TRBJ2-5; D is undetermined. CDR3 length: 13 amino acids. Germline V gene sequence: CDR1 LNHDA, CDR2 SQIVND (reference sequence). V lost 5 bases and J 5 bases, leaving 12 bases between the germline ends. Full variable domain (rest looked up from reference TRBV19 and TRBJ2-5): DGGITQSPKYLFRKEGQNVTLSCEQNLNHDAMYWYRQDPGQGLRLIYYSQIVNDFQKGDIAEGYSVSREKKESFPLTVTSAQKNPTAFYLCASSLRIRETQYFGPGTRLLVL.

The chain recombines TRBV19 with TRBJ1-2; D might be TRBD1 (6 bases). Per germline, CDR1 LNHDA and CDR2 SQIVND (reference sequence). CDR3 length: 13 residues. Trimming pared 3 bases from V and 7 bases from J, leaving 12 bases between. Written as DNA, the CDR3 is TGTGCCAGTAGTATGGGCGACAGGTCTGGCTACACCTTC. Protein product: CASSMGDRSGYTF.

The chain couples TRBV11-3 to TRBJ2-5; D gene unclear. This CDR3 spans 13 amino acids. V was clipped by 1 base and J by 5 bases, with 8 bases between them. Germline-derived CDR1 and CDR2 are SGHNT and YENEEA. The CDR3 nucleotides are TGTGCCAGCAGCTTAGTGCCTACTGAGACCCAGTACTTC. Translating gives CASSLVPTETQYF.

CDR3 nucleotide sequence: TGTGCCAGCAGCTTAGCGTCCGGGACTATAGAGGGTGAGCAGTTCTTC. It translates to CASSLASGTIEGEQFF. The chain is built from TRBV7-2 and TRBJ2-1; TRBD2 aligns across 7 bases. This CDR3 is built from 16 residues. The germline V gene has CDR1 SGHTA and CDR2 FQGNSA. J gave up 9 bases and V 0 bases, and 11 bases lay outside the gene matches.

The chain uses TRBV19 and TRBJ1-2, with D hard to call. Germline-derived CDR1 and CDR2 are LNHDA and SQIVND (reference sequence). This CDR3 has 14 amino acids. Trimming shortened V by 4 bases and J by 8 bases, and 17 bases separated the two germline ends. CDR3 protein: CASSTRADGFGYTF. The CDR3 DNA reads TGTGCCAGTAGTACGAGGGCAGACGGGTTCGGCTACACCTTC.

The rearrangement links TRBV10-1 to TRBJ2-7; tentative D call: TRBD2 (5 bases). The V end lost 6 bases, the J end lost 6 bases, and 6 bases lay between the germline ends. The CDR3 covers 10 residues. In germline, CDR1 is WNHNN, CDR2 SYGVQD (reference sequence). CDR3 bases: TGCGCCAGCAGCCGGGGCGAGCAGTACTTC. This encodes CASSRGEQYF.

This clone was counted between two and nine times. This rearrangement joins TRBV14 to TRBJ1-1; a weak D match, TRBD1 (5 bases). V dropped 1 base and J dropped 7 bases, with 10 bases sitting between them. CDR3 length: 13 residues. Germline V gene sequence: CDR1 SGHDN, CDR2 FVKESK. As DNA, the CDR3 is TGTGCCAGCAGCCAAGGGGCAGGGATTGAAGCTTTCTTT. It is translated as CASSQGAGIEAFF.

The rearrangement joins TRBV30 to TRBJ1-2; possibly TRBD1 for D (5 bases). Germline CDR1 is GTSNPN and CDR2 is SVGIG (reference sequence). V lost 0 bases to trimming and J lost 0 bases, with 14 bases between them. CDR3 length equals 16 residues. In DNA, the CDR3 is TGTGCCTGGAGTGTATCCGGCCGAGGGGCTAACTATGGCTACACCTTC. Protein product: CAWSVSGRGANYGYTF.

The J gene is TRBJ1-1, the V gene TRBV11-1; D gene unclear. The V gene lost 1 base and the J gene lost 0 bases, with 9 bases spanning the gap. Germline lookup yields CDR1 SGHAT and CDR2 FQDESV (reference sequence). CDR3 length equals 15 residues. This chain's CDR3 is CASSLGAVMNTEAFF. The CDR3 nucleotides are TGTGCCAGCAGCTTAGGTGCGGTCATGAACACTGAAGCTTTCTTT.

CDR3 in DNA: TGCGCCAGCAGCCAAGGGGTAGGGCCGAACACTGAAGCTTTCTTT. Its translation: CASSQGVGPNTEAFF. V usage is TRBV4-3 and J usage is TRBJ1-1; D not resolved. The V gene's germline CDR1 is LGHNA and CDR2 YSLEER. This CDR3 comprises 15 residues. Trimming cost V 1 base and J 1 base, with 10 bases left between them.

The chain links TRBV5-4 to TRBJ2-3; D uncertain. The CDR3 totals 13 residues. Trimming shortened V by 3 bases and J by 2 bases, and 7 bases separated the two germline ends. The V gene's germline CDR1 is SGHNT and CDR2 YYREEE (reference sequence). The CDR3 DNA sequence: TGTGCCAGCAGCTCCCCCCCCACAGATACGCAGTATTTT. Protein sequence: CASSSPPTDTQYF.

The genes are TRBV7-3 and TRBJ1-3, with D unresolved. The germline V and J ends were trimmed by 3 bases and 3 bases, with 9 bases remaining between them. Germline CDR1 reads SGHTA; CDR2 reads FQGTGA. The CDR3 spans 14 residues. The CDR3 region has the DNA TGTGCCAGCAGCTTGGCCGGGAGTGGAAACACCATATATTTT. Translating it yields CASSLAGSGNTIYF.

The genes are TRBV30 and TRBJ1-1; D not certain. The germline gives CDR1 GTSNPN, CDR2 SVGIG (reference sequence). This CDR3 comprises 11 residues. Trimming removed 7 bases from V and 2 bases from J, with 8 bases in between. The DNA of the CDR3 is TGTGCCTACGCGGGTAACACTGAAGCTTTCTTT. This gives the protein CAYAGNTEAFF. The variable domain in full, with the rest retrieved from reference TRBV30 and TRBJ1-1, is SQTIHQWPATLVQPVGSPLSLECTVEGTSNPNLYWYRQAAGRGLQLLFYSVGIGQISSEVPQNLSASRPQDRQFILSSKKLLLSDSGFYLCAYAGNTEAFFGQGTRLTVV.

This chain joins TRBV7-9 and TRBJ2-7, with 9 positions matching TRBD1. V was pared by 2 bases and J by 4 bases, with 9 bases of the junction left unmatched. This CDR3 spans 16 amino acids. Germline CDR1 reads SEHNR; CDR2 reads FQNEAQ (reference sequence). CDR3 region: CASSLLGQGRGYEQYF. CDR3 DNA: TGTGCCAGCAGCTTACTGGGACAGGGCAGAGGGTACGAGCAGTACTTC.